The next 7 T cell receptor beta chains were all read from a single sample in a study of glioma-infiltrating T cells. Using RNA template, CDR3s of TCR alpha and beta were amplified with iRepertoire arm-PCR. TCRdb recomputed calls from the multiplex PCR reads with MiXCR, one row per CDR3 protein. The sample includes a few hundred thousand distinct CDR3 sequences, around 45% of them seen just once. Input material: glioma tissue, nonneoplastic brain tissue, or PBMCs (not recorded which). Source of these receptors: a human donor with low-grade glioma or glioblastoma, undergoing nonglioma brain surgery, or in good health (not recorded which).

This clonotype occurred many times. The chain has TRBV4-1 and TRBJ2-3, with 11 bases lining up with TRBD2. Losses at the gene ends were 0 bases for V and 5 bases for J; bases not matched to a gene: 13. The CDR3 length is 19 residues. Germline V gives CDR1 MGHRA, CDR2 YSYEKL. DNA for the CDR3: TGCGCCAGCAGCCAAGATGGGCGGGCGACTAGCGGGGCAAAAGATACGCAGTATTTT. Its protein product is CASSQDGRATSGAKDTQYF.

In regard to this clonotype: A read error may be the cause here, since a much bigger clone is one base away. The V and J genes are TRBV6-6 and TRBJ1-5; D gene unclear. The length of the CDR3 is 15 residues. Germline CDR1 and CDR2: MNHNY and SVGAGI (reference sequence). The CDR3 DNA sequence: TGTGCCAGCAGTTTTGCACGGTATAGCAATCAGCGCCAGCATTTT. This sequence encodes CASSFARYSNQRQHF.

This sequence joins TRBV10-3 and TRBJ1-2, with 11 bases fitting TRBD1. With 6 bases clipped from V and 7 bases from J, the junction kept 4 bases outside the gene matches. This CDR3 contains 13 residues. Germline V gives CDR1 ENHRY, CDR2 SYGVKD. The CDR3 nucleotides read TGTGCCATCAGCTCGGACAGGGGGCTTGGCTACACCTTC. Its translation is CAISSDRGLGYTF.

This clonotype was seen many times. The chain carries TRBV6-1 and TRBJ1-5; 8 bases are a match to TRBD1. CDR1 is MNHNS, CDR2 SASEGT, per germline. V was pared by 8 bases and J by 7 bases, with 4 bases of the junction left unmatched. This CDR3 has 12 residues. The CDR3 sequence: CASGQGGQPQHF. DNA for the CDR3: TGTGCCAGCGGACAGGGCGGGCAGCCCCAGCATTTT.

As regards this clonotype: One base away lies a much larger clone, so this may be a sequencing read error. The chain uses TRBV27 and TRBJ1-4; D is undetermined. V was clipped by 4 bases and J by 9 bases, with 21 bases between them. Germline CDR1 and CDR2: MNHEY and SMNVEV (reference sequence). CDR3 length: 16 residues. CDR3 in DNA: TGTGCCAGCAGTTCAATAGGGTTTGGGATAACTAAAAAACTGTTTTTT. It yields the protein CASSSIGFGITKKLFF.

There are many counts of this clonotype. This chain joins TRBV25-1 and TRBJ2-2, with TRBD2 identical over 11 bases. The CDR3 is 15 amino acids. V lost 5 bases and J lost 7; bases outside the gene matches: 6. Germline lookup yields CDR1 MGHDK and CDR2 SYGVNS. In nucleotides, the CDR3 is TGTGCCAGCAGTACTAGCGGGAGTAGCGGCGGGGAGCTGTTTTTT. Its translation: CASSTSGSSGGELFF.

Worth noting for this clonotype: This may arise from a read error, as a much more abundant clone is one base away. V usage is TRBV15 and J usage is TRBJ1-3; D unclear. Germline CDR1 and CDR2: LNHNV and YYDKDF (reference sequence). There are 14 residues in the CDR3. The CDR3 DNA follows: TGTGCCACCGGCAGAGAACCCGCTGGAAACACCATATATTTT. Translating it yields CATGREPAGNTIYF.